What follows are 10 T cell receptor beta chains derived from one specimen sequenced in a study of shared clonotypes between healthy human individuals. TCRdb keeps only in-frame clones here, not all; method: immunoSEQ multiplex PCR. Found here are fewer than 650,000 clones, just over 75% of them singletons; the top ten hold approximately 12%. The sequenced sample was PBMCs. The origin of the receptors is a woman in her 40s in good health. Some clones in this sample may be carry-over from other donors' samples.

The CDR3 sequence is CASSKGQASTDTQYF. As DNA, the CDR3 is TGCGCCAGCAGCAAGGGACAGGCGAGCACAGATACGCAGTATTTT. This chain uses TRBV5-1 with TRBJ2-3; TRBD1 agrees at 8 bases. Per germline, CDR1 SGHRS and CDR2 YFSETQ. The CDR3 has 15 residues. The ends lost 4 bases at V and 0 bases at J; junction bases unmatched: 4. Filled out from reference TRBV5-1 and TRBJ2-3, the complete variable domain reads KAGVTQTPRYLIKTRGQQVTLSCSPISGHRSVSWYQQTPGQGLQFLFEYFSETQRNKGNFPGRFSGRQFSNSRSEMNVSTLELGDSALYLCASSKGQASTDTQYFGPGTRLTVL.

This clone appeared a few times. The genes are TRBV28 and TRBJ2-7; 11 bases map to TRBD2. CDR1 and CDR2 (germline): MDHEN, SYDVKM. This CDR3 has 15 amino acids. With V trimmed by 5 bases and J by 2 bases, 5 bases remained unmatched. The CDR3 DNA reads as TGTGCCAGCAGTCCCGATAGCGGGAGGGCCTACGAGCAGTACTTC. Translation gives CASSPDSGRAYEQYF.

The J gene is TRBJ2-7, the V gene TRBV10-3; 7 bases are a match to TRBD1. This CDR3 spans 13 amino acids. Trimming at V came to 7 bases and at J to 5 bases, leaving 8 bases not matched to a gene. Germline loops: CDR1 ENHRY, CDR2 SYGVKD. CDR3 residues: CAINDRVENEQYF. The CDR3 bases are TGTGCCATCAATGACAGGGTCGAGAACGAGCAGTACTTC.

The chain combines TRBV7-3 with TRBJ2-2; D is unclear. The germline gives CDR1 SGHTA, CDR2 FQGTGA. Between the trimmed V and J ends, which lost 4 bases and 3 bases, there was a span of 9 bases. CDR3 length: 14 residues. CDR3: CASSSRSYTGELFF. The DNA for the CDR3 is TGTGCCAGCAGCTCAAGGTCATACACCGGGGAGCTGTTTTTT.

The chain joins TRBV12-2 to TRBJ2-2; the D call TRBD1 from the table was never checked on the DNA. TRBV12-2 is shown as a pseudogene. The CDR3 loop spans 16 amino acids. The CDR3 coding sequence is TGTGCAAGTCGCTTACGGAGACAGGCGAACACCGGGGAGCTGTTTTTT. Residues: CASRLRRQANTGELFF.

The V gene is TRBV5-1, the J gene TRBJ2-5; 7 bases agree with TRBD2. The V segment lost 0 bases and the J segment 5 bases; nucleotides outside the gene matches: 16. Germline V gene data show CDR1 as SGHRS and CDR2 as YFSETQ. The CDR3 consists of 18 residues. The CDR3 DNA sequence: TGCGCCAGCAGCTTGGCCGCCATGGGGACTAAAGCGGGGGAGACCCAGTACTTC. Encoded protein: CASSLAAMGTKAGETQYF.

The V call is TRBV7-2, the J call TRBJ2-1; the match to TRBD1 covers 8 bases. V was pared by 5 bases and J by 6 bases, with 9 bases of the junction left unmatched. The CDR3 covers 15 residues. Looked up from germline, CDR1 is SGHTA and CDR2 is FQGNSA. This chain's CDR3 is CASSTGQGSFNEQFF. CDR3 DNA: TGTGCCAGCAGCACCGGACAGGGAAGCTTCAATGAGCAGTTCTTC.

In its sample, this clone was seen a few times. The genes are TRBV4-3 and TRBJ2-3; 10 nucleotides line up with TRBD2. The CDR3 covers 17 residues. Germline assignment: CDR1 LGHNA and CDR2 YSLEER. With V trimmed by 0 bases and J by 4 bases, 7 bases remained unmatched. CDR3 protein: CASSQDQGAGGSDTQYF. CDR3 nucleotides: TGCGCCAGCAGCCAAGACCAAGGAGCGGGAGGGTCAGATACGCAGTATTTT.

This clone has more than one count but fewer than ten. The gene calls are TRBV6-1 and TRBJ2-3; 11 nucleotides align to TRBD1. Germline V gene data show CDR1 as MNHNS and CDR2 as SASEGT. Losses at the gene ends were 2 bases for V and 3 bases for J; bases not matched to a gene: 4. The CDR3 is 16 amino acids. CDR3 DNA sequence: TGTGCCAGCAGTGAATGGGGGACAGGGGGTACAGATACGCAGTATTTT. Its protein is CASSEWGTGGTDTQYF.

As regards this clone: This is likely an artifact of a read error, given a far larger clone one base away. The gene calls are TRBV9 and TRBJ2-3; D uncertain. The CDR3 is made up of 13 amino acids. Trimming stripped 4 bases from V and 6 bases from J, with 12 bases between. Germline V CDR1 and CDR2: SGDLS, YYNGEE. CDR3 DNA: TGTGCCAGCAGCATAGAATTCGTGGATACGCAGTATTTT. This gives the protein CASSIEFVDTQYF.